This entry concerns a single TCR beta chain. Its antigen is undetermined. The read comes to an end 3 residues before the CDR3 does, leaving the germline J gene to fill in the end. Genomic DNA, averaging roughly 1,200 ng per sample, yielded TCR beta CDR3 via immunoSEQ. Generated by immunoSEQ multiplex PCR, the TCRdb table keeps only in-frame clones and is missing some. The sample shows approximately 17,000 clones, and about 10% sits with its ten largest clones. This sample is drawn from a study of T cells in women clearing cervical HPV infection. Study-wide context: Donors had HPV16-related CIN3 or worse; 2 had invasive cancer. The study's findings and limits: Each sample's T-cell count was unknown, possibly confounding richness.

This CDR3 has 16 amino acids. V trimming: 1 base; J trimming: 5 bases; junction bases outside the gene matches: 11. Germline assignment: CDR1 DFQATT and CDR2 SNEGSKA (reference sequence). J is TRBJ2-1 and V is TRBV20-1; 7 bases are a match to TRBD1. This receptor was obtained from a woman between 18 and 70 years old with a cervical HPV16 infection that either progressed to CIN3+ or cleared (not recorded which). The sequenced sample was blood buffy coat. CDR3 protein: CSARARDRASHNEQFF. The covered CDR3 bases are TGCAGTGCTAGAGCCAGAGACAGGGCTTCCCACAATGAG.